This T cell receptor (beta chain) is drawn from a study of cytomegalovirus exposure and HLA in healthy donors (TCRdb year 2017). For the wider study: According to an earlier analysis of several hundred of the donors, 150 million to 200 million T cells yielded roughly 110 million unique TCR beta sequences and around 280 Gb of sequence data. An early release that covered some 640 HLA-typed donors contained approximately 320 gigabases of sequencing data and tens of millions of unique TCR sequences. Of the approximately 400 genotyped donors, 81% were placed in the genetic ancestry cluster associated with self-reported Caucasian donors. The aim of the study was to test whether cataloging public T cell receptors could identify signatures of past pathogen exposure. The T cell repertoires of 550 to 850 subjects were profiled by immunosequencing and related to cytomegalovirus serostatus. Besides the first cohort of 500 to 700 subjects, a separate validation cohort made up of roughly 120 different subjects was used. The study combined high-throughput TCR immunosequencing, statistical association of individual TCRs with disease status, and machine learning to predict cytomegalovirus infection status. A later analysis re-examined previously published TCR beta repertoires from 600 to 700 donors and added high-resolution HLA genotyping to investigate patterns of TCR occurrence. In the later analysis, no new phenotypic data were used to find candidate immune exposures; instead, reliance was placed on TCR beta sequences and their occurrence across donors. An earlier analysis of 587 of the donors used high-throughput TCR beta sequencing to judge whether each TCR beta V gene segment behaved as functional or pseudogenic. Donor age, sex, ethnicity and CMV serostatus were collected together with the repertoire data. In a later genetic analysis, genome-wide SNP genotypes for about 55% of the 666 donors were used, and that subset was treated as a discovery cohort. All discovery cohort repertoires had been generated on a single sequencing platform. HLA typing included class I and class II loci at four-digit resolution. Typing coverage differed by locus: A, B, C, DRB1 and DQB1 were typed in roughly 629-630 donors, DQA1 in 522, DPA1 in 600 to 610, and DPB1 in just under 480. About five DR-DQ haplotypes were treated as single units for association and clustering because of strong linkage in the cohort. Across 300 to 400 genotyped donors of the cohort, an average of roughly 230,000 unique TCR beta nucleotide sequences per donor were sequenced, and 15% to 20% of those sequences were non-productive. Study-wide findings and limitations: The classifier was reported to diagnose cytomegalovirus status with high specificity and sensitivity in both the original and validation cohorts. In this cohort, only TCR beta chains were sequenced, and detectable features were limited by the absence of alpha or paired-chain data. It was suggested by the authors that the approach could potentially be generalized to other disease states and immunological phenotypes. A later analysis found that HLA-associated TCR beta chains were more clonally expanded and had lower generation probabilities than equally common non-associated chains. Presence/absence analyses assumed roughly uniform sequencing depth across donors, an assumption that may not hold. In an earlier analysis of approximately 590 of the donors, most TCR beta V segments appeared in productive rearrangements about 87% or about 30% of the time, broadly matching IMGT annotations. In a later genetic analysis, a missense DCLRE1C variant was associated with V-gene and J-gene trimming of TCR beta chains, and the association was replicated in an independent cohort. Most CMV-associated TCR beta chains appeared to be HLA-restricted in a later analysis, and the HLA associations seemed to be driven largely by CMV exposure. The study listed 170 or so TCR beta chains as associated with cytomegalovirus. Strong co-occurrence of HLA alleles, especially DR and DQ, made assigning TCR associations to individual alleles difficult. Because counts were too low, roughly 18 rarely observed V segments, including chromosome 9 orphons, were left out of the earlier analysis of several hundred of the donors. A later analysis associated 15,000 to 20,000 TCR beta sequences with specific HLA alleles at a false discovery rate of 0.05. Most TCR sequences were observed very rarely across donors, whereas some public TCRs were present in many individuals. The sequencing pipeline was judged likely to have produced a cluster of highly shared sequence variants as a technical artifact. Linkage disequilibrium might explain the correlated functional status among segregating V segments, but an unknown experimental factor could not be excluded. A further reported finding was that TCR beta sequences accurately predicted the HLA-A and HLA-B alleles for most subjects in the first cohort. Three of the identified cytomegalovirus-associated TCR beta chains were confirmed in vitro to be specific for cytomegalovirus antigens. In a later analysis, several top co-occurrence clusters were reported to appear linked to parvovirus B19, influenza, CMV and Epstein-Barr virus. HLA typing was unavailable for some donors at each locus, so association tests used only the typed subset. In a later genetic analysis, fewer N-insertions in productive TCRs were reported among donors in an Asian-associated ancestry cluster than the approximately 670-donor mean. For the cohort, immune exposure information was limited to CMV serostatus. Some IMGT-functional V segments, including TRBV6-2 and TRBV6-3, could not be distinguished by the 87-base-pair reads and were therefore excluded. A later analysis found that TCR association rates varied across HLA loci, with DRB1 alleles showing the most associated TCRs and HLA-C alleles the fewest.

As to this clone: Its antigen is unknown. Within one base of it there is no much larger clone, and no base qualities were kept.

Receptors were amplified or captured by the immunoSEQ multiplex PCR assay. A mixture of 60 forward primers for TCR Vbeta segments and 13 reverse primers for TCR Jbeta segments was used in the multiplex PCR. The CDR3 region of rearranged TCR beta genes was amplified from genomic DNA by a multiplex PCR assay. The Illumina HiSeq System was used to sequence the amplified TCR beta libraries as 87-base-pair reads. Per the source publication's procedure: In a later analysis, some 80 million unique TCR beta chains were counted across the roughly 700 repertoires, and roughly 11 million of these chains were shared by at least two donors. To remove PCR and sequencing errors, raw reads were error-corrected and collapsed into unique sequences using a nearest-neighbor algorithm that merged closely related sequences. To assign V, D and J gene segments, CDR3 sequences were aligned to IMGT reference sequences. For a sequence to be retained, at least a six-nucleotide match to both a V gene segment and a J gene segment was required. Rearrangements were called productive when the CDR3 lacked stop codons and stayed in frame with V and J; all others were non-productive. CDR3 was defined by IMGT convention, running from the second conserved V-encoded cysteine to the conserved J-encoded phenylalanine. Sequences without an unambiguous match to a single V gene segment were excluded from the earlier analysis of several hundred of the donors. An earlier analysis of some 610 of the donors called V segments functional above 56.7% productive rearrangements and segregating when the between-donor standard deviation exceeded 5%. A statistical classification framework was developed to diagnose cytomegalovirus status using the catalog of TCR beta chain sequences. A later analysis assigned V and J genes by comparing TCR nucleotide sequences with IMGT/GENE-DB human TR gene sequences. A later analysis assigned CDR3 sequences and most-parsimonious VDJ recombination scenarios with the TCRdist pipeline. In a later analysis, every TCR beta chain was defined by the combination of its CDR3 amino acid sequence and its V-gene family, and reads without a unique V-gene family were dropped. A later analysis removed roughly 590 highly shared, low-generation-probability nucleotide sequences to deal with suspected cross-contamination and a sequencing artifact. A later analysis calculated a clonal expansion index for each public chain from normalized within-repertoire ranks of inferred template counts. Generation probabilities in a later analysis came from a VDJ recombination model fitted to out-of-frame rearrangements, and those results were checked against IGoR. In a later analysis, hypergeometric tests were used to score TCR-TCR, TCR-HLA and TCR-CMV co-occurrence, with a repertoire-size bias correction applied to TCR pairs. A later analysis estimated false discovery rates by permuting HLA or CMV assignments 20 times. In a later analysis, co-occurring TCRs were grouped with DBSCAN, and TCRdist sequence similarity was added when clustering was performed within HLA-allele-positive subsets. Repertoires with fewer than 30,000 or more than 120,000 public chains were left out of co-occurrence clustering, as were about 5 repertoires with anomalous nucleotide sharing. Held by TCRdb, this immuneACCESS table contains in-frame sequences only and omits some clones. Under half of the omission traces to an unresolved V gene where checked; the cause of the rest is unknown. Clone size and V and J calls were adopted from that table, with D and trimming inferred from the DNA. Present in this sample are some 220,000 clones, roughly 84% of which were seen just once. The ten largest account for about 0.25% of the sample.

V is cut by 0 bases and J by 4 bases, and the space between the germline ends is 13 bases. The CDR3 starts with the cysteine, ends with the phenylalanine, and has 15 residues. This entry keeps only the CDR3 DNA: 45 bases, framed from base 1. According to the germline V gene (reference sequence), CDR1 reads SGHNT and CDR2 reads YYREEE. In total, over 600 healthy bone marrow donors made up the cohort. At the time of sampling, all cohort members were nominally healthy, though unrecorded immune exposures were likely present. The donor was CMV seronegative and was included in the group of under 450 seronegative cohort members. Every donor gave a peripheral blood sample, and the peripheral blood mononuclear cells from that sample were used for TCR beta sequencing. Genomic DNA extraction from the blood cell samples was performed with the Qiagen DNeasy Blood Extraction Kit.

Sequencing used PBMCs. The sequence joins TRBV5-4 to TRBJ1-2; the D gene cannot be named for sure. This TCR derives from a girl aged 2 to 10 in good health and CMV-seronegative. Here is the DNA: TGTGCCAGCAGCTTGGTGAGAGGAGAAACCTATGGCTACACCTTC. Translated, it reads CASSLVRGETYGYTF.